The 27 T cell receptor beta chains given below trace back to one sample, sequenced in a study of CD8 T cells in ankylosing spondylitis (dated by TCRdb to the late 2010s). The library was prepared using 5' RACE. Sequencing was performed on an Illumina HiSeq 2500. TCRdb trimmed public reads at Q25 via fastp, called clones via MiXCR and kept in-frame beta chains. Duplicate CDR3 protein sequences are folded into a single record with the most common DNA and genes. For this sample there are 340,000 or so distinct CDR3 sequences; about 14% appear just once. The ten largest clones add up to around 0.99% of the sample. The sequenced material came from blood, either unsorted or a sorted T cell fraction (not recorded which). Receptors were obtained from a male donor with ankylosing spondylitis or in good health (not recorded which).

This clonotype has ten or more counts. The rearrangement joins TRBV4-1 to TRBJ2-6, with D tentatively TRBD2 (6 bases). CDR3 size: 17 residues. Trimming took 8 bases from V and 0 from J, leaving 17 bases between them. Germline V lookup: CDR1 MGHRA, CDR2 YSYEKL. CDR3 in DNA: TGCGCCAGCTCGGGGGACGGATATCTCTCTGGGGCCAACGTCCTGACTTTC. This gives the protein CASSGDGYLSGANVLTF.

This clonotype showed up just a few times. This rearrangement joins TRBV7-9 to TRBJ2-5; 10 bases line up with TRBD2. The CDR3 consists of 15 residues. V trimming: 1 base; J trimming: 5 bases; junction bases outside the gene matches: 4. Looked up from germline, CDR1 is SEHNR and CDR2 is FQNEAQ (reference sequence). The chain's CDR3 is CASSLGSGRLETQYF. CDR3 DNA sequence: TGTGCCAGCAGCTTAGGTAGCGGGAGGCTGGAGACCCAGTACTTC.

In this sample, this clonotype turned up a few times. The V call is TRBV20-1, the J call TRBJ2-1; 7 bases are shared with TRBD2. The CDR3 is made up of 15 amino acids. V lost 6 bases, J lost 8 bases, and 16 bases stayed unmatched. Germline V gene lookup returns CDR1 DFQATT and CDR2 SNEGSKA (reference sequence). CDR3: CSAGTRSWGRDEQFF. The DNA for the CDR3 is TGCAGTGCCGGAACCCGCTCCTGGGGGAGGGATGAGCAGTTCTTC.

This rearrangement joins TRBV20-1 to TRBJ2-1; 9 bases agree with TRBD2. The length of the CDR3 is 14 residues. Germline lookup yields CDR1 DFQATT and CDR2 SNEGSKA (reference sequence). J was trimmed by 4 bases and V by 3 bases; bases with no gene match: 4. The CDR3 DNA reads TGCAGTGCTAGTAGCGGGAGAGGTTACAATGAGCAGTTCTTC. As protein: CSASSGRGYNEQFF.

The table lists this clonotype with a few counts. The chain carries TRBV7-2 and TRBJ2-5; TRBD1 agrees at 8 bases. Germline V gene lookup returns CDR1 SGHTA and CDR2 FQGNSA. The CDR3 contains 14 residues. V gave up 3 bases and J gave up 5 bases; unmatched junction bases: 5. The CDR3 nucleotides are TGTGCCAGCAGCTTCCGCACAGGGGGTGAGACCCAGTACTTC. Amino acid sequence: CASSFRTGGETQYF.

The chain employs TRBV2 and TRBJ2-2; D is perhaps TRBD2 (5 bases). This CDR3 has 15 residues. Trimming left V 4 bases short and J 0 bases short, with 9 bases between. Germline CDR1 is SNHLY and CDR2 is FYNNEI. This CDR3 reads CASSVEGTNTGELFF. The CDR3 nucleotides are TGTGCCAGCAGTGTTGAGGGAACGAACACCGGGGAGCTGTTTTTT.

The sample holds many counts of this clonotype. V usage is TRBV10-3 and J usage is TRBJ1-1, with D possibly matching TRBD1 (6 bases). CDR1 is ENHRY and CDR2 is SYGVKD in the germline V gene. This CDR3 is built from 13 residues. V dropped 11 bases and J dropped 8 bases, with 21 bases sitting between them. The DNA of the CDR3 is TGTGCCGCCTCGACAGGTACTTACCACGAAGCTTTCTTT. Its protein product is CAASTGTYHEAFF.

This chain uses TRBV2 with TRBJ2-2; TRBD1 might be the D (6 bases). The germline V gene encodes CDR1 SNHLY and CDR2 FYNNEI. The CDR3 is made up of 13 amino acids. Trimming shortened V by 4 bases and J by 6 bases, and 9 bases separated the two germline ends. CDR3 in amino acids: CASSAGVAGELFF. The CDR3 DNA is TGTGCCAGCAGTGCAGGGGTAGCCGGGGAGCTGTTTTTT.

CDR3 residues: CSAILTSQPYNEQFF. CDR3 coding DNA: TGCAGTGCTATCCTGACTAGCCAGCCCTACAATGAGCAGTTCTTC. The chain carries TRBV20-1 and TRBJ2-1; TRBD2 agrees at 7 bases. Losses at the gene ends were 4 bases for V and 2 bases for J; bases not matched to a gene: 8. The CDR3 sequence is 15 residues long. Germline CDR1 reads DFQATT; CDR2 reads SNEGSKA (reference sequence).

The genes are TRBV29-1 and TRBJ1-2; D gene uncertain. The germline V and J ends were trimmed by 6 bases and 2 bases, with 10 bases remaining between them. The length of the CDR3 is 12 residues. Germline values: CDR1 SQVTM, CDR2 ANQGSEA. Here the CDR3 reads CSVQGRNYGYTF. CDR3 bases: TGCAGCGTCCAAGGACGGAACTATGGCTACACCTTC.

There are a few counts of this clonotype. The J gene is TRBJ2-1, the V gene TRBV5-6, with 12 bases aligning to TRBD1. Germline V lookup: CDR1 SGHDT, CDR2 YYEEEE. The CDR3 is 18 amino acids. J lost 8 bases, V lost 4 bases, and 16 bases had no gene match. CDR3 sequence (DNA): TGTGCCAGCAGCGTTACAGTGAGGGGACAGGGGGCCCCAGATGAGCAGTTCTTC. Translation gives CASSVTVRGQGAPDEQFF.

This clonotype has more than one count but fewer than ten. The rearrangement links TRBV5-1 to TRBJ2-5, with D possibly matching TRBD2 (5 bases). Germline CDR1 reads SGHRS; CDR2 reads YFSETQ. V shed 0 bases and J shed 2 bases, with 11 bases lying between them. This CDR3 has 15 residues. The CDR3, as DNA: TGCGCCAGCAGCTTGGGAGGGAACCATCAAGAGACCCAGTACTTC. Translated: CASSLGGNHQETQYF. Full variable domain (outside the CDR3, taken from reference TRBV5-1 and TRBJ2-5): KAGVTQTPRYLIKTRGQQVTLSCSPISGHRSVSWYQQTPGQGLQFLFEYFSETQRNKGNFPGRFSGRQFSNSRSEMNVSTLELGDSALYLCASSLGGNHQETQYFGPGTRLLVL.

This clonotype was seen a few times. The CDR3 protein is CASSSPGTGRYEQYF. Written as DNA, the CDR3 is TGCGCCAGCAGCTCTCCTGGGACAGGGAGGTACGAGCAGTACTTC. The chain is built from TRBV5-1 and TRBJ2-7, with 9 positions matching TRBD1. V lost 3 bases to trimming and J lost 4 bases; unmatched junction nucleotides: 8. The CDR3 sequence is 15 residues long. Germline CDR1 and CDR2: SGHRS and YFSETQ.

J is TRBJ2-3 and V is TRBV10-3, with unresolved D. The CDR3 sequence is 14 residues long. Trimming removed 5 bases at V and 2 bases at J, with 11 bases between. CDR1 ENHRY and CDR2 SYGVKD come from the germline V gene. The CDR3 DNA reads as TGTGCCATCAGTCCCAGGACCATCACAGATACGCAGTATTTT. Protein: CAISPRTITDTQYF.

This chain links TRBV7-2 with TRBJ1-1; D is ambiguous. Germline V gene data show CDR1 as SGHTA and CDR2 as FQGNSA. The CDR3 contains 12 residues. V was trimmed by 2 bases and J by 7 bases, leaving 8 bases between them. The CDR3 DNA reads TGTGCCAGCAGCTTATCCCAGATTGAAGCTTTCTTT. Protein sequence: CASSLSQIEAFF.

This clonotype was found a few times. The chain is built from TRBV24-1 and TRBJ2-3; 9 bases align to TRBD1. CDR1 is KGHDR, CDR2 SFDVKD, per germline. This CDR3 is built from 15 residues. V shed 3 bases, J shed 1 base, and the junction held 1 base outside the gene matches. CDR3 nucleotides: TGTGCCACCAGTGATAGGACAGGGGGCACAGATACGCAGTATTTT. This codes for CATSDRTGGTDTQYF.

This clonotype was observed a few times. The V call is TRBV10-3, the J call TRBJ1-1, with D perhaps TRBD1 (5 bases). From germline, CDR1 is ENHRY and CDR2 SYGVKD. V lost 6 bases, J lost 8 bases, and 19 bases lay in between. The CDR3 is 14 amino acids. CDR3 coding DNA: TGTGCCATCAGGGAGGGACGAGCGAATTTCGAAGCTTTCTTT. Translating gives CAIREGRANFEAFF.

CDR3 nucleotides: TGTGCCAGCAGGGGACAGGCTCAGCCCCAGCATTTT. Its protein product is CASRGQAQPQHF. V and J are TRBV28 and TRBJ1-5; 8 positions agree with TRBD1. The CDR3 loop spans 12 amino acids. V lost 6 bases to trimming and J lost 6 bases; unmatched junction nucleotides: 1. Germline CDR1 is MDHEN and CDR2 is SYDVKM.

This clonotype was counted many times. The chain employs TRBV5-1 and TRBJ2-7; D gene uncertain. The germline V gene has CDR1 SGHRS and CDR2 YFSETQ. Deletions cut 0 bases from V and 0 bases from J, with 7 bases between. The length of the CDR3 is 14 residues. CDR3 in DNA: TGCGCCAGCAGCTTGGAGGGCAGCTCCTACGAGCAGTACTTC. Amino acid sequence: CASSLEGSSYEQYF.

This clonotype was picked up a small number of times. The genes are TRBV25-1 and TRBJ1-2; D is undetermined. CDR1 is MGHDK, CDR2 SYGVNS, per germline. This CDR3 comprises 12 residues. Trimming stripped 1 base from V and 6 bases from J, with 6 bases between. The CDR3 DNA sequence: TGTGCCAGCAGTGAATCCCGGGATGGCTACACCTTC. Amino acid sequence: CASSESRDGYTF.

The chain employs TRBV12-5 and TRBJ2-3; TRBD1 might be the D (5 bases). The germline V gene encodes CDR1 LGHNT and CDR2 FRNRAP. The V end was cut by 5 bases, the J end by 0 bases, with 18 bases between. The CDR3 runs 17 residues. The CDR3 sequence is CASGPSVGASSTDTQYF. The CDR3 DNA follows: TGTGCTAGTGGTCCCTCCGTAGGGGCCTCTAGCACAGATACGCAGTATTTT.

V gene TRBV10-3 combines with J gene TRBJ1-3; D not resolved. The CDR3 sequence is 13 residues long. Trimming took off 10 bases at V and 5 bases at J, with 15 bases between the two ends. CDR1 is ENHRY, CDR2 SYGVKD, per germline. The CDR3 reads CATQQSIRNTIYF. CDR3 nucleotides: TGTGCCACCCAACAAAGTATTCGAAACACCATATATTTT.

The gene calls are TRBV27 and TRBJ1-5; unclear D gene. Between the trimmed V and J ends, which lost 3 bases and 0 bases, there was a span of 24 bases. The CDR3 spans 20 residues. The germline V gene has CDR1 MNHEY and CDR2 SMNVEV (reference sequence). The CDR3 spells CASSFPGSSSSSNSNQPQHF. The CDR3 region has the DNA TGTGCCAGCAGTTTCCCGGGGAGCTCCAGCTCGTCGAATAGCAATCAGCCCCAGCATTTT.

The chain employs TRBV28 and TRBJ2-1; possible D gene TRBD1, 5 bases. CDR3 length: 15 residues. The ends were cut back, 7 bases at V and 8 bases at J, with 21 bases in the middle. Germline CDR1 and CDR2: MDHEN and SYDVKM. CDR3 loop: CASTPPGRASDEQFF. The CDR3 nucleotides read TGTGCCAGCACCCCCCCAGGCAGGGCCTCGGATGAGCAGTTCTTC.

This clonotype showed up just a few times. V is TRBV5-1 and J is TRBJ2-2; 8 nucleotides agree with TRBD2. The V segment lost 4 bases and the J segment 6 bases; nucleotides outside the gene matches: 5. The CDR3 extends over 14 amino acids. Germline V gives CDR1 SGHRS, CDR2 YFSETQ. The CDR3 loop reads CASSERESPGELFF. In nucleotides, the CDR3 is TGCGCCAGCAGCGAGCGGGAGTCCCCCGGGGAGCTGTTTTTT.

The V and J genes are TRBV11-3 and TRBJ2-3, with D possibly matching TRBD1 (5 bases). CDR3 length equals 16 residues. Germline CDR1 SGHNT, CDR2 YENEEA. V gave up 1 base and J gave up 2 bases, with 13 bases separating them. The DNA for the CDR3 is TGTGCCAGCAGCTTAGGTTTTGACAGAAACACAGATACGCAGTATTTT. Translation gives CASSLGFDRNTDTQYF.

The CDR3 nucleotides are TGCAGTGCTCCCGCTACAGGGAACAATGAGCAGTTCTTC. The encoded protein is CSAPATGNNEQFF. V is TRBV20-1 and J is TRBJ2-1; a weak D match, TRBD1 (6 bases). This CDR3 is built from 13 residues. Trimming took off 5 bases at V and 5 bases at J, with 13 bases between the two ends. The germline CDR1 and CDR2 sequences are DFQATT and SNEGSKA (reference sequence).